Sequencing of this TCR beta chain was carried out in a study of shared clonotypes between healthy human individuals. Study in general: Used for every donor were three CD4 naive, three CD4 memory, two CD8 naive and one CD8 memory plate. Notes on the study in general: Though the depth was large, rarefaction showed that sorted-subset sequencing was incomplete. Clonotype sharing among donors, it was expected, would be affected by sequencing depth.

About this clone itself: Its antigen is undetermined.

Genomic DNA (from each subset) was split evenly across several immunoSEQ plates. The table came from immunoSEQ multiplex PCR; TCRdb's copy has only in-frame clones and leaves some out. This sample carries around 2,000,000 clones, approximately 95% of them seen once, and the ten largest clones take 0.13%. From germline, CDR1 is MNHNS and CDR2 SASEGT. This CDR3 is built from 13 residues. Deletions cut 7 bases from V and 0 bases from J, with 7 bases between. Specimen: naive CD4+ T cells sorted from blood. This sample's subset: CD45RA+ positively selected. The chain joins TRBV6-1 to TRBJ1-3; the D is unclear. The sequence was collected from a man aged 18 to 30 in good health. CDR3 amino acids: CASMRVSGNTIYF. In DNA form, the CDR3 reads TGTGCCAGCATGCGGGTCTCTGGAAACACCATATATTTT.